A selection of T cell receptor beta chains follows, all from one sample in a study of blood T cell repertoires in COVID-19. Profiling relied on immunoSEQ multiplex PCR, and the TCRdb table lists in-frame clones only, not all of them. In the table there are more than 70,000 clones, about 87% of which are singletons. Sequences were obtained from peripheral blood. The origin of the receptors is a human donor in a cohort sampled during active COVID-19. Each CDR3 is given with its conserved first and last residue. The order of the fields is J gene, D gene, V gene, clone size, CDR3 DNA, CDR3 protein. D genes are given only for firm matches. Clone size is shown for a subset of rows, as once, few, many or a class of expanded clone.

>TRBJ2-7|TRBD2|TRBV3-1/TRBV3-2|NA
TGTGCCAGCAGCGGGACTACCTCCTACGAGCAGTACTTC
CASSGTTSYEQYF
>TRBJ2-7|TRBD1|TRBV4-1|NA
TGCGCCAGCAGCCAAGGGCCGGGACAGGGGGACGAGCAGTACTTC
CASSQGPGQGDEQYF
>TRBJ1-2|TRBD1|TRBV30|NA
TGTGCCTGGAGTGACCCCACACAGGGGCGGGGCTACACCTTC
CAWSDPTQGRGYTF
>TRBJ1-2|TRBD1|TRBV6-5|once
TGTGCCAGCTTCAACAGGGGGACTAACTATGGCTACACCTTC
CASFNRGTNYGYTF
>TRBJ2-1|TRBD2|TRBV5-1|NA
TGCGCCAGCAGCGTAACTAGCGGGGGGTCCGGTGAGCAGTTCTTC
CASSVTSGGSGEQFF
>TRBJ1-2|TRBD1|TRBV5-4|NA
TGTGCCAGCAGCCCAGTGGGACAGGGTGAAGGCTACACCTTC
CASSPVGQGEGYTF
>TRBJ1-1|TRBD1|TRBV4-2|NA
TGTGCCAGCAGCAAATGGACAGGGGAGAACACTGAAGCTTTCTTT
CASSKWTGENTEAFF
>TRBJ2-6|NA|TRBV19|NA
TGTGCCAGTAGCGGGCAAGGGGGACCCCACTCTGGGGCCAACGTCCTGACTTTC
CASSGQGGPHSGANVLTF
>TRBJ1-4|NA|TRBV4-1|NA
TGCGCCAGCAGCCAAGATGCGGGGGCAACTAATGAAAAACTGTTTTTT
CASSQDAGATNEKLFF
>TRBJ1-6|NA|TRBV27|once
TGTGCCAGCAGTTTAGGGGCGTTTAGGTCACCCCTCCACTTT
CASSLGAFRSPLHF
>TRBJ2-7|TRBD2|TRBV6-5|NA
TGTGCCAGCAGTAGACTAGCCGACAGCTCCTACGAGCAGTACTTC
CASSRLADSSYEQYF
>TRBJ2-5|TRBD2|TRBV15|NA
TGTGCCACCAGCAGAGATCGAAACGCGGGAGGGCCCCGAAAGTACTTC
CATSRDRNAGGPRKYF
>TRBJ2-1|NA|TRBV7-9|NA
TGTGCGAACTCGGAGGATGAGCAGTTCTTC
CANSEDEQFF
>TRBJ1-3|NA|TRBV14|NA
TGTGCCAGCAGCACAGCAGGTCCTGGAAACACCATATATTTT
CASSTAGPGNTIYF
>TRBJ1-1|NA|TRBV7-9|NA
TGTGCCAGCAGCTTCCAGGGGCTGGGAACGACTGAAGCTTTCTTT
CASSFQGLGTTEAFF
>TRBJ2-3|TRBD2|TRBV11-2|NA
TGTGCCAGCAAAGCGGGGGTAACGACAGATACGCAGTATTTT
CASKAGVTTDTQYF
>TRBJ1-1|TRBD1|TRBV11-3|NA
TGTGCCAGCAGCGACGGACAGGTCCGTGAAGCTTTCTTT
CASSDGQVREAFF
>TRBJ2-5|NA|TRBV7-2|NA
TGTGCCAGCGCCCAGGCTCAAGAGACCCAGTACTTC
CASAQAQETQYF
>TRBJ1-3|NA|TRBV2|NA
TGTGCCAGCAGCTTCACAGGGTCTGGAAACACCATATATTTT
CASSFTGSGNTIYF
>TRBJ1-1|TRBD1|TRBV6-1|NA
TGTGCCAGCAGTGAAAGTGGGGGACAGAGAGAAGCTTTCTTT
CASSESGGQREAFF
>TRBJ2-5|TRBD2|TRBV13|NA
TGTGCCAGCAGCTTGGAGCGGGGGGGCCGATCGGGCCAAGAGACCCAGTACTTC
CASSLERGGRSGQETQYF
>TRBJ2-5|TRBD2|TRBV6-1|NA
TGTGCCAGCAGTGAAATCGTAGCGGGGGGACACCAAGAGACCCAGTACTTC
CASSEIVAGGHQETQYF
>TRBJ1-2|TRBD1|TRBV5-1|NA
TGCGCCAGCAGCGCGACAGGGCACACTAACTATGGCTACACCTTC
CASSATGHTNYGYTF
>TRBJ2-7|TRBD2|TRBV16|NA
TGTGCCAGCAGCCAGACTAGCAGGTCCTACGAGCAGTACTTC
CASSQTSRSYEQYF
>TRBJ1-1|TRBD1|TRBV27|once
TGTGCCAGCAGTCTAATGGGTCCGGGACAGGGGGCAGTTGGGGCTTTCTTT
CASSLMGPGQGAVGAFF
>TRBJ1-1|NA|TRBV11-2|once
TGTGCCAGCAGCTTATCGACTGAAGCTTTCTTT
CASSLSTEAFF
>TRBJ2-7|TRBD1|TRBV6-5|NA
TGTGCCAGCAGCGCCCGACAGGGCGGTGGCTACGAGCAGTACTTC
CASSARQGGGYEQYF
>TRBJ2-1|NA|TRBV3-1/TRBV3-2|NA
TGTGCCAGCAGCCAACTGAATGAGCAGTTCTTC
CASSQLNEQFF
>TRBJ2-2|TRBD1|TRBV5-1|NA
TGCGCCAGCAACAGGGGAGATACCGGGGAGCTGTTTTTT
CASNRGDTGELFF
>TRBJ2-3|NA|TRBV27|NA
TGTGCCAGCAGGATTACAGGGGGGGGCACAGATACGCAGTATTTT
CASRITGGGTDTQYF
>TRBJ1-1|TRBD1|TRBV7-8|NA
TGTGCCAGCAGCTTAGGTATAGCAGGGGGACCTGAAGCTTTCTTT
CASSLGIAGGPEAFF
>TRBJ1-2|TRBD1|TRBV2|NA
TGTGCCAGCAGTCGTCATACAGGGGAAAGGGGTGGCTACACCTTC
CASSRHTGERGGYTF
>TRBJ1-5|NA|TRBV10-3|NA
TGTGCCATCAGTGGGGGGGACGATCAGCCCCAGCATTTT
CAISGGDDQPQHF
>TRBJ1-1|NA|TRBV4-1|few
TGCGCCAGCAGCCAACTGTCTACAGGGAACACTGAAGCTTTCTTT
CASSQLSTGNTEAFF
>TRBJ2-1|NA|TRBV7-2|NA
TGTGCCAGCAGCTCAACAGCCCCACTTTACAATGAGCAGTTCTTC
CASSSTAPLYNEQFF
>TRBJ2-2|NA|TRBV5-4|NA
TGTGCCAGCAGCTCAGACAGCACCGGGGAGCTGTTTTTT
CASSSDSTGELFF
>TRBJ2-6|TRBD1|TRBV5-1|NA
TGCGCCAGCAGCACAAGACAGGGAACTGGGGCCAACGTCCTGACTTTC
CASSTRQGTGANVLTF
>TRBJ1-2|NA|TRBV5-1|NA
TGCGCCAGCAGCTTTTTAGGGTCATCAGGGAATGGCTACACCTTC
CASSFLGSSGNGYTF
>TRBJ1-2|TRBD1|TRBV3-1/TRBV3-2|few
TGTGCCAGCAGCCAAAGGGACAGTCACTATGGCTACACCTTC
CASSQRDSHYGYTF
>TRBJ2-7|NA|TRBV28|NA
TGTGCCAGCAGGCCCGACCAACTAGTCACAAGCCCCTACGAGCAGTACTTC
CASRPDQLVTSPYEQYF
>TRBJ1-6|NA|TRBV25-1|NA
TGTGCCAGCAGTGAATTCGAGCTGAATTCACCCCTCCACTTT
CASSEFELNSPLHF
>TRBJ2-7|NA|TRBV13|NA
TGTGCCAGCAGCGAGCAGGGACTGGTTAGCTCCTACGAGCAGTACTTC
CASSEQGLVSSYEQYF
>TRBJ2-5|TRBD1|TRBV7-2|NA
TGTGCCAGCAGCTTAGAAACAGGGGAAGAGACCCAGTACTTC
CASSLETGEETQYF
>TRBJ2-3|NA|TRBV11-3|NA
TGTGCCAGCAGCTTAGGCCTAACCAGCACAGATACGCAGTATTTT
CASSLGLTSTDTQYF
>TRBJ1-5|NA|TRBV28|NA
TGTGCCAGCAGTTCGGGCGGGTATAGCAATCAGCCCCAGCATTTT
CASSSGGYSNQPQHF
>TRBJ2-2|NA|TRBV4-1|NA
TGCGCCAGCAGCCGTAGGACAGCCCAGACGCTTAACACCGGGGAGCTGTTTTTT
CASSRRTAQTLNTGELFF
>TRBJ1-6|NA|TRBV3-1/TRBV3-2|NA
TGTGCCAGCAGCCAAGGAGTAGGGGGGAGGGGACCCCTCCACTTT
CASSQGVGGRGPLHF
>TRBJ2-1|TRBD1|TRBV7-6|NA
TGTGCCGTCACAGGGGGCTTTTACAATGAGCAGTTCTTC
CAVTGGFYNEQFF
>TRBJ2-1|NA|TRBV2|few
TGTGCCAGCAGTGAGCAGGGGCTAAGTAATGAGCAGTTCTTC
CASSEQGLSNEQFF
>TRBJ2-5|NA|TRBV27|NA
TGTGCCAGCAGTTTGGACGGGAAAAGCGTTTCCCAGTACTTC
CASSLDGKSVSQYF
>TRBJ2-1|TRBD2|TRBV7-9|NA
TGTGCCAGCAGCTTAAGCGGGGGCAATGAGCAGTTCTTC
CASSLSGGNEQFF
>TRBJ2-7|TRBD2|TRBV3-1/TRBV3-2|NA
TGTGCCAGCAGCGTACTAGCGGACGAGCAGTACTTC
CASSVLADEQYF
>TRBJ2-3|TRBD2|TRBV19|NA
TGTGCCAGTAGTATATCCTCCCTAGCGGGGATACTTAATACGCAGTATTTT
CASSISSLAGILNTQYF
>TRBJ2-7|NA|TRBV3-1/TRBV3-2|NA
TGTGCCAGCAGCCAATTCCCTAGCTCGGACGAGCAGTACTTC
CASSQFPSSDEQYF
>TRBJ2-5|NA|TRBV6-1|NA
TGTGCCAGCAGTGAAGAGGTGGGGGGGACCCAGTACTTC
CASSEEVGGTQYF
>TRBJ2-5|NA|TRBV2|NA
TGTGCCAGCAGTGAATCGAGGGTTGGGGAGACCCAGTACTTC
CASSESRVGETQYF